A selection of T cell receptor beta chains follows, all from one sample in a study of blood T cell repertoires in COVID-19. Using immunoSEQ multiplex PCR, the repertoire was profiled, and TCRdb retains in-frame clones only, with some absent. The table shows approximately 180,000 clones, with roughly 90% occurring only once. Sequencing used peripheral blood. These receptors were obtained from a man over 45 with acute or convalescent COVID-19. CDR3s include the opening cysteine and the closing phenylalanine or tryptophan. D genes are given only for firm matches. Size is omitted from some rows. Given values are once, few, many or a class for expanded clones.

j_call	d_call	v_call	clone_size	cdr3_aa	cdr3_nt
TRBJ2-3	TRBD2	TRBV3-1/TRBV3-2	-	CASSGRGTSWDTQYF	TGTGCCAGCAGCGGACGAGGGACTAGCTGGGATACGCAGTATTTT
TRBJ2-6	TRBD1	TRBV4-1	-	CASNRGLRSGANVLTF	TGCGCCAGCAACAGGGGGCTTCGCTCTGGGGCCAACGTCCTGACTTTC
TRBJ2-1	TRBD1	TRBV29-1	-	CSVEETGSAFF	TGCAGCGTTGAAGAGACAGGGAGCGCGTTCTTC
TRBJ1-1	-	TRBV21-1	-	CASSRGLGGTEAFF	TGTGCCAGCAGCCGCGGTTTGGGGGGGACTGAAGCTTTCTTT
TRBJ1-1	-	TRBV20-1	-	CSAHKNTEAFF	TGCAGTGCCCACAAGAACACTGAAGCTTTCTTT
TRBJ2-5	-	TRBV5-8	-	CASSFDTNQETQYF	TGTGCCAGCAGCTTTGACACCAACCAAGAGACCCAGTACTTC
TRBJ2-5	TRBD1	TRBV2	few	CASNRQGRQETQYF	TGTGCCAGCAATAGACAGGGCCGGCAAGAGACCCAGTACTTC
TRBJ2-5	-	TRBV4-1	-	CASSQFSTGPGVIETQYF	TGCGCCAGCAGCCAATTTTCAACAGGGCCAGGGGTTATTGAGACCCAGTACTTC
TRBJ2-1	TRBD2	TRBV11-2	-	CASSLDGTSGRSSYNEQFF	TGTGCCAGCAGCTTAGATGGGACTAGCGGGCGAAGCTCCTACAATGAGCAGTTCTTC
TRBJ1-1	-	TRBV9	-	CASSAAPSRYMNTEAFF	TGTGCCAGCAGCGCCGCACCGTCTAGGTACATGAACACTGAAGCTTTCTTT
TRBJ2-3	-	TRBV5-1	-	CASSSLDNTDTQYF	TGCGCCAGCAGCTCCCTGGACAACACAGATACGCAGTATTTT
TRBJ2-3	-	TRBV7-6	-	CASSLAKRETSTDTQYF	TGTGCCAGCAGCTTAGCGAAAAGGGAGACTAGCACAGATACGCAGTATTTT
TRBJ2-5	TRBD1	TRBV5-5	-	CASSADRDWETQYF	TGTGCCAGCAGCGCGGACAGGGATTGGGAGACCCAGTACTTC
TRBJ1-6	-	TRBV7-2	-	CASSRTAYNSPLHF	TGTGCCAGCAGCCGGACAGCCTATAATTCACCCCTCCACTTT
TRBJ1-3	-	TRBV6-6	-	CASSLTDPDLGNTIYF	TGTGCCAGCAGTCTGACAGACCCAGACCTTGGAAACACCATATATTTT
TRBJ1-2	TRBD1	TRBV3-1/TRBV3-2	-	CASSQGKGAKGYTF	TGTGCCAGCAGCCAAGGCAAGGGGGCTAAGGGCTACACCTTC
TRBJ2-3	-	TRBV27	-	CASSSGGNTDTQYF	TGTGCCAGCAGTTCCGGGGGAAACACAGATACGCAGTATTTT
TRBJ2-7	TRBD1	TRBV28	-	CASRLDRPPSYEQYF	TGTGCCAGCAGGCTGGACAGGCCGCCCTCCTACGAGCAGTACTTC
TRBJ1-4	TRBD1	TRBV18	-	CASSPYRDRGSEKLFF	TGTGCCAGCTCACCATACCGGGACAGGGGTAGTGAAAAACTGTTTTTT
TRBJ2-1	TRBD2	TRBV6-5	-	CASQRGGNEQFF	TGTGCCAGCCAGCGGGGGGGAAATGAGCAGTTCTTC
TRBJ1-5	-	TRBV6-5	-	CATHLGGGNQPQHF	TGTGCCACCCACCTGGGGGGGGGCAATCAGCCCCAGCATTTT
TRBJ1-6	TRBD1	TRBV7-8	once	CASSLAAAGGVSPLHF	TGTGCCAGCAGCTTAGCGGCGGCAGGGGGCGTTTCACCCCTCCACTTT
TRBJ1-6	TRBD1	TRBV6-5	-	CASRQGQANSPLHF	TGTGCCAGCAGGCAGGGACAGGCTAATTCACCCCTCCACTTT
TRBJ1-2	TRBD1	TRBV4-3	few	CASSQVRNRDRDGYTF	TGCGCCAGCAGCCAAGTTCGGAACCGGGACAGGGACGGCTACACCTTC
TRBJ2-7	TRBD2	TRBV4-1	-	CASSQPKAGGNYEQYF	TGCGCCAGCAGCCAACCTAAAGCGGGAGGGAACTACGAGCAGTACTTC
TRBJ2-5	TRBD1	TRBV5-6	-	CASSLTGAQFGTQYF	TGTGCCAGCAGCCTGACAGGGGCCCAGTTTGGGACCCAGTACTTC
TRBJ1-2	-	TRBV28	-	CASSYQGGYGYTF	TGTGCCAGCAGCTATCAGGGAGGCTATGGCTACACCTTC
TRBJ1-1	TRBD1	TRBV18	-	CASSTGQGPTEAFF	TGTGCCAGCTCCACGGGACAGGGGCCCACTGAAGCTTTCTTT
TRBJ1-6	-	TRBV6-1	once	CASSEAWYGSYNSPLHF	TGTGCCAGCAGTGAAGCGTGGTACGGCTCCTATAATTCACCCCTCCACTTT
TRBJ2-6	-	TRBV4-2	-	CASSQTGIGANVLTF	TGTGCCAGCAGCCAAACAGGGATTGGGGCCAACGTCCTGACTTTC